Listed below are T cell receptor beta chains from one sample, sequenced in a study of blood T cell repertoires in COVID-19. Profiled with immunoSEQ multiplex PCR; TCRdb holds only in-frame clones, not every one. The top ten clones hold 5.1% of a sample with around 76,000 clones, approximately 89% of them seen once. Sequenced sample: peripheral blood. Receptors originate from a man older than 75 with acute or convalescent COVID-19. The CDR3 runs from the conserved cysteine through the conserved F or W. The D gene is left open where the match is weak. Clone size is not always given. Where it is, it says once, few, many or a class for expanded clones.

CDR3nt: TGCGCCAGCAGGGAGGAACTGGGGAATTCACCCCTCCACTTT; CDR3aa: CASREELGNSPLHF; j_gene: TRBJ1-6; d_gene: .; abundance: .; v_gene: TRBV5-1
CDR3nt: TGTGCCAGCAGCTTGTACAGGCCGGCGGGAGGCACTGAAGCTTTCTTT; CDR3aa: CASSLYRPAGGTEAFF; j_gene: TRBJ1-1; d_gene: .; abundance: .; v_gene: TRBV7-6
CDR3nt: TGTGCCAGCGGCCGGGCGGGGGGTACCTACAATGAGCAGTTCTTC; CDR3aa: CASGRAGGTYNEQFF; j_gene: TRBJ2-1; d_gene: TRBD2; abundance: .; v_gene: TRBV9
CDR3nt: TGTGCCAGCAGTTTACCAGGGGGCCGGAGATCTGGTGAAAAACTGTTTTTT; CDR3aa: CASSLPGGRRSGEKLFF; j_gene: TRBJ1-4; d_gene: TRBD1; abundance: .; v_gene: TRBV28
CDR3nt: TGTGCCAGCAGCTCCCACTCCCCGACAGGACCAAATGAAAAACTGTTTTTT; CDR3aa: CASSSHSPTGPNEKLFF; j_gene: TRBJ1-4; d_gene: .; abundance: .; v_gene: TRBV11-2
CDR3nt: TGTGCCAGCAGAGCCGGGGGGGACTCTTATGGCTACACCTTC; CDR3aa: CASRAGGDSYGYTF; j_gene: TRBJ1-2; d_gene: .; abundance: once; v_gene: TRBV28
CDR3nt: TGCGCCAGCAGCCAAGAACCCAAATCCGGACAGTTTAATTCACCCCTCCACTTT; CDR3aa: CASSQEPKSGQFNSPLHF; j_gene: TRBJ1-6; d_gene: .; abundance: .; v_gene: TRBV4-3
CDR3nt: TGCGCCAGCAGCGGCGGGACAGGGGGCGTTAAAAACACCATATATTTT; CDR3aa: CASSGGTGGVKNTIYF; j_gene: TRBJ1-3; d_gene: TRBD1; abundance: .; v_gene: TRBV5-1
CDR3nt: TGCGCCAGCATCACAGGGGCGGGATCCTACAATGAGCAGTTCTTC; CDR3aa: CASITGAGSYNEQFF; j_gene: TRBJ2-1; d_gene: .; abundance: .; v_gene: TRBV5-1
CDR3nt: TGTGCCAGCTCACGGTGGACAACGGCTACTCCCGGGGAGCTGTTTTTT; CDR3aa: CASSRWTTATPGELFF; j_gene: TRBJ2-2; d_gene: .; abundance: .; v_gene: TRBV18
CDR3nt: TGTGCCAGCAGTGGGTCCGACTTTTCGGCCTCCACAGATACGCAGTATTTT; CDR3aa: CASSGSDFSASTDTQYF; j_gene: TRBJ2-3; d_gene: .; abundance: .; v_gene: TRBV19
CDR3nt: TGTGCCAGCAGTTACGTGGCGGAGTCTGAAGCTTTCTTT; CDR3aa: CASSYVAESEAFF; j_gene: TRBJ1-1; d_gene: .; abundance: .; v_gene: TRBV6-5
CDR3nt: TGTGCCAGCAGCTGGGCCAGCAGGGACGGGGAGCTGTTTTTT; CDR3aa: CASSWASRDGELFF; j_gene: TRBJ2-2; d_gene: .; abundance: .; v_gene: TRBV7-3
CDR3nt: TGTGCCAGCAGGGACAGGGTTTCCAAAAACATTCAGTACTTC; CDR3aa: CASRDRVSKNIQYF; j_gene: TRBJ2-4; d_gene: TRBD1; abundance: once; v_gene: TRBV2
CDR3nt: TGCGCCAGCAGCTTGACAGGTCTAGGCCCCTACGAGCAGTACTTC; CDR3aa: CASSLTGLGPYEQYF; j_gene: TRBJ2-7; d_gene: .; abundance: once; v_gene: TRBV5-1
CDR3nt: TGCGCCAGCAGCTTGAGCGAGGGGGCGGGTCAGCCCCAGCATTTT; CDR3aa: CASSLSEGAGQPQHF; j_gene: TRBJ1-5; d_gene: TRBD1; abundance: .; v_gene: TRBV5-1
CDR3nt: TGTGCCAGCAGCTTAGTAAGGGGGACGGGGCAGCCCCAGCATTTT; CDR3aa: CASSLVRGTGQPQHF; j_gene: TRBJ1-5; d_gene: .; abundance: .; v_gene: TRBV7-8
CDR3nt: TGTGCCAGCTCAATAGGGACTAGCGGGAACACAGATACGCAGTATTTT; CDR3aa: CASSIGTSGNTDTQYF; j_gene: TRBJ2-3; d_gene: TRBD2; abundance: .; v_gene: TRBV18
CDR3nt: TGTGCCAGCAGTTTGGCCCCTGAAAAACTGTTTTTT; CDR3aa: CASSLAPEKLFF; j_gene: TRBJ1-4; d_gene: .; abundance: .; v_gene: TRBV28
CDR3nt: TGTGCCAGCAGCTTCAACCCCCCGACTAGCGGAGTATCGGAGACCCAGTACTTC; CDR3aa: CASSFNPPTSGVSETQYF; j_gene: TRBJ2-5; d_gene: TRBD2; abundance: .; v_gene: TRBV7-6
CDR3nt: TGTGCCAGCTCGTCAACAGGGGCTGAAGCTTTCTTT; CDR3aa: CASSSTGAEAFF; j_gene: TRBJ1-1; d_gene: TRBD1; abundance: .; v_gene: TRBV18
CDR3nt: TGTGCCAGCACCCAACTCAGGGTGGCGGATTCACCCCTCCACTTT; CDR3aa: CASTQLRVADSPLHF; j_gene: TRBJ1-6; d_gene: .; abundance: .; v_gene: TRBV6-6
CDR3nt: TGTGCCAGCAGCTTAAATGGGGGAGGCACTGAAGCTTTCTTT; CDR3aa: CASSLNGGGTEAFF; j_gene: TRBJ1-1; d_gene: .; abundance: once; v_gene: TRBV7-2
CDR3nt: TGTGCCACCAGGGAGTACGGGGACACCGGGGAGCTGTTTTTT; CDR3aa: CATREYGDTGELFF; j_gene: TRBJ2-2; d_gene: .; abundance: .; v_gene: TRBV24-1
CDR3nt: TGTGCCAGCAATAGGGAGGCAACAAGCACAGATACGCAGTATTTT; CDR3aa: CASNREATSTDTQYF; j_gene: TRBJ2-3; d_gene: .; abundance: .; v_gene: TRBV7-2
CDR3nt: TGTGCCAGCAGTTACTCACTCAACAGGGGGCTGGGCACTGAAGCTTTCTTT; CDR3aa: CASSYSLNRGLGTEAFF; j_gene: TRBJ1-1; d_gene: TRBD1; abundance: .; v_gene: TRBV6-2/TRBV6-3
CDR3nt: TGCGCCAGCAGAAGTCGGACAGCGGTCAACTATGGCTACACCTTC; CDR3aa: CASRSRTAVNYGYTF; j_gene: TRBJ1-2; d_gene: .; abundance: .; v_gene: TRBV5-1
CDR3nt: TGTGCCATCAGTGACGGGCGGGGGACCCAAGAGACCCAGTACTTC; CDR3aa: CAISDGRGTQETQYF; j_gene: TRBJ2-5; d_gene: TRBD2; abundance: .; v_gene: TRBV10-3
CDR3nt: TGTACCAGCAGCTTAGGGACAGGGGGTTATGAGCAGTTCTTC; CDR3aa: CTSSLGTGGYEQFF; j_gene: TRBJ2-1; d_gene: TRBD1; abundance: .; v_gene: TRBV7-2
CDR3nt: TGCGCCAGCAGCATAGTGGGACTAGCGGGAGTCTACGAGCAGTACTTC; CDR3aa: CASSIVGLAGVYEQYF; j_gene: TRBJ2-7; d_gene: TRBD2; abundance: .; v_gene: TRBV5-1
CDR3nt: TGTGCCAGCAGCCGGGACAGGGGGCAGGAGACCCAGTACTTC; CDR3aa: CASSRDRGQETQYF; j_gene: TRBJ2-5; d_gene: TRBD1; abundance: .; v_gene: TRBV5-4
CDR3nt: TGTGCCAGCAGCTTAGGGGAGGAGGGAGGCTACACCTTC; CDR3aa: CASSLGEEGGYTF; j_gene: TRBJ1-2; d_gene: .; abundance: .; v_gene: TRBV7-9
CDR3nt: TGTGCCAGCAGTGAAGGGACAGGTATTGGGAACACTGAAGCTTTCTTT; CDR3aa: CASSEGTGIGNTEAFF; j_gene: TRBJ1-1; d_gene: TRBD1; abundance: once; v_gene: TRBV6-1
CDR3nt: TGTGCCAGCAGCGTAGATCTCGGGGGCACAGATACGCAGTATTTT; CDR3aa: CASSVDLGGTDTQYF; j_gene: TRBJ2-3; d_gene: .; abundance: .; v_gene: TRBV9
CDR3nt: TGCGCCAGCAGCTTCAGGACAGCCGATGGGAACACTGAAGCTTTCTTT; CDR3aa: CASSFRTADGNTEAFF; j_gene: TRBJ1-1; d_gene: .; abundance: .; v_gene: TRBV5-1
CDR3nt: TGTGCCAGCAGCCTACAAACAGGGCTACCTCTCAATCAGCCCCAGCATTTT; CDR3aa: CASSLQTGLPLNQPQHF; j_gene: TRBJ1-5; d_gene: .; abundance: .; v_gene: TRBV7-8
CDR3nt: TGCAGCGTCTCCCTCGGGACATGGCCTCAGAAGGACACTGAAGCTTTCTTT; CDR3aa: CSVSLGTWPQKDTEAFF; j_gene: TRBJ1-1; d_gene: .; abundance: .; v_gene: TRBV29-1
CDR3nt: TGTGCCAGCAGCAATCGACAGAGTGGCCAGCCCCAGCATTTT; CDR3aa: CASSNRQSGQPQHF; j_gene: TRBJ1-5; d_gene: .; abundance: .; v_gene: TRBV7-2
CDR3nt: TGTGCCAGCAGCCCCTCACGGGGAATGAGTGTGCGGTACTTC; CDR3aa: CASSPSRGMSVRYF; j_gene: TRBJ2-7; d_gene: .; abundance: .; v_gene: TRBV14
CDR3nt: TGTGCCAGCAGCCCGGGGGGGGACAGGGTCTACTCTAGCACAGATACGCAGTATTTT; CDR3aa: CASSPGGDRVYSSTDTQYF; j_gene: TRBJ2-3; d_gene: .; abundance: .; v_gene: TRBV7-2
CDR3nt: TGTGCCAGCAGTTACGGGAGGGTAGGGAGGAACCATTCACCCCTCCACTTT; CDR3aa: CASSYGRVGRNHSPLHF; j_gene: TRBJ1-6; d_gene: .; abundance: .; v_gene: TRBV6-2/TRBV6-3
CDR3nt: TGCGCCAGCAGCCCGAATCCGACAGCTGGGGCCAACGTCCTGACTTTC; CDR3aa: CASSPNPTAGANVLTF; j_gene: TRBJ2-6; d_gene: .; abundance: .; v_gene: TRBV4-1
CDR3nt: TGTGCCAGCAGCTTGGTTACAGGGGTAAGACTTTCACCCCTCCACTTT; CDR3aa: CASSLVTGVRLSPLHF; j_gene: TRBJ1-6; d_gene: TRBD1; abundance: .; v_gene: TRBV5-4
CDR3nt: TGTGCCAGCAGCTTTATAGTGAACACTGAAGCTTTCTTT; CDR3aa: CASSFIVNTEAFF; j_gene: TRBJ1-1; d_gene: .; abundance: .; v_gene: TRBV5-5
CDR3nt: TGTGCCAGCATCCCGGGACAGTTTAATGAAAAACTGTTTTTT; CDR3aa: CASIPGQFNEKLFF; j_gene: TRBJ1-4; d_gene: TRBD1; abundance: few; v_gene: TRBV6-5
CDR3nt: TGTGCCAGTTATGGGCAGGGCTATGGCTACACCTTC; CDR3aa: CASYGQGYGYTF; j_gene: TRBJ1-2; d_gene: .; abundance: .; v_gene: TRBV6-5
CDR3nt: TGTGCCAGCAGCTTTACTCAGACAGACACTGAAGCTTTCTTT; CDR3aa: CASSFTQTDTEAFF; j_gene: TRBJ1-1; d_gene: .; abundance: .; v_gene: TRBV7-6
CDR3nt: TGTGCCAGCAGCGAGGACAGGGTATGGGGTGAAAAACTGTTTTTT; CDR3aa: CASSEDRVWGEKLFF; j_gene: TRBJ1-4; d_gene: TRBD1; abundance: .; v_gene: TRBV7-9
CDR3nt: TGTGCCAGCAGCCTTGGACAAGTCGGGCGGTACTACGAGCAGTACTTC; CDR3aa: CASSLGQVGRYYEQYF; j_gene: TRBJ2-7; d_gene: .; abundance: .; v_gene: TRBV5-4
CDR3nt: TGTGCCAGCAGCCCAGTCCCGGGACAGCTTCGAGGTGAAAAACTGTTTTTT; CDR3aa: CASSPVPGQLRGEKLFF; j_gene: TRBJ1-4; d_gene: TRBD1; abundance: .; v_gene: TRBV7-9
CDR3nt: TGCGCCAGCAGCTTGCTGGAGGAGGGGGCGCCGGGAAGGACCCAGTACTTC; CDR3aa: CASSLLEEGAPGRTQYF; j_gene: TRBJ2-5; d_gene: .; abundance: .; v_gene: TRBV5-1
CDR3nt: TGTGCCAGCAGCCGAGTTAGCGGAGATTACAATGAGCAGTTCTTC; CDR3aa: CASSRVSGDYNEQFF; j_gene: TRBJ2-1; d_gene: .; abundance: .; v_gene: TRBV4-2
CDR3nt: TGCGCCAGCAGCCAGCAGGGACTGGGAAGCTCTGGGGCCAACGTCCTGACTTTC; CDR3aa: CASSQQGLGSSGANVLTF; j_gene: TRBJ2-6; d_gene: .; abundance: .; v_gene: TRBV4-3
CDR3nt: TGTGCCAGCAGCTCAAGTACAGGGTTCACTGAAGCTTTCTTT; CDR3aa: CASSSSTGFTEAFF; j_gene: TRBJ1-1; d_gene: .; abundance: .; v_gene: TRBV7-2
CDR3nt: TGTGCCAGCAGCCCCGTTACAGGGGCGCACGGCTACACCTTC; CDR3aa: CASSPVTGAHGYTF; j_gene: TRBJ1-2; d_gene: TRBD1; abundance: .; v_gene: TRBV7-2
CDR3nt: TGTGCCAGCAGCTTAGCTATCGTGCCAGGACAAGAGACCCAGTACTTC; CDR3aa: CASSLAIVPGQETQYF; j_gene: TRBJ2-5; d_gene: .; abundance: .; v_gene: TRBV7-9
CDR3nt: TGTGCCAGCAGTACCGTCGCGGGGGCTGGCAATGAGCAGTTCTTC; CDR3aa: CASSTVAGAGNEQFF; j_gene: TRBJ2-1; d_gene: .; abundance: few; v_gene: TRBV25-1
CDR3nt: TGCGCCAGCAGCCAACAAGGACAGGGGCATAATGAGCAGTTCTTC; CDR3aa: CASSQQGQGHNEQFF; j_gene: TRBJ2-1; d_gene: TRBD1; abundance: once; v_gene: TRBV4-1
CDR3nt: TGTGCCAGCAGTGCCCCAGGGGTCACTGAAGCTTTCTTT; CDR3aa: CASSAPGVTEAFF; j_gene: TRBJ1-1; d_gene: .; abundance: .; v_gene: TRBV9